Listed here are 23 T cell receptor beta chains from one sample, sequenced in a study of T cell responses to AZD1222 COVID-19 vaccine. The table came from immunoSEQ multiplex PCR; TCRdb's copy has only in-frame clones and leaves some out. The table has 170,000 or so clones, almost 90% seen once. Sequenced material: peripheral blood, taken 28 days after the second AZD1222 dose. These TCRs come from an adult who received the AZD1222 COVID-19 vaccine.

J is TRBJ2-5 and V is TRBV30; 8 positions agree with TRBD2. This CDR3 spans 12 amino acids. CDR1 and CDR2 from the germline V gene are GTSNPN and SVGIG (reference sequence). The trim removed 8 bases at V and 5 bases at J, leaving 7 bases unmatched. CDR3 sequence: CAKKSGGETQYF. For the CDR3, the DNA is TGTGCCAAAAAGAGCGGGGGTGAGACCCAGTACTTC.

The chain joins TRBV2 to TRBJ1-2; D is undetermined. Germline V gene lookup returns CDR1 SNHLY and CDR2 FYNNEI. V was trimmed by 2 bases and J by 6 bases, leaving 13 bases between them. The CDR3 sequence is 14 residues long. CDR3 sequence (DNA): TGTGCCAGCAGTGAATGGGTAGGGCCCAATGGCTACACCTTC. Translation gives CASSEWVGPNGYTF.

The chain uses TRBV6-1 and TRBJ2-2; D possibly corresponds to TRBD1 (6 bases). This CDR3 is built from 17 residues. Trimming took 3 bases from V and 7 from J, leaving 21 bases between them. Germline CDR1 and CDR2: MNHNS and SASEGT. CDR3 sequence reads: CASSDKQGRQYIGELFF. The CDR3, as DNA: TGTGCCAGCAGTGACAAGCAGGGGCGGCAGTATATCGGGGAGCTGTTTTTT.

Comments on this clone: This sample also contains other DNA sequences that code for the same CDR3. The CDR3, as DNA: TGTGCCAGTAGTATGGGAGAGACCCAGTACTTC. This sequence encodes CASSMGETQYF. The rearrangement joins TRBV19 to TRBJ2-5; no reliable D call. This CDR3 region has 11 residues. The V gene lost 3 bases and the J gene lost 4 bases, with 3 bases spanning the gap. Germline V gives CDR1 LNHDA, CDR2 SQIVND (reference sequence).

This clone appeared a few times. This chain joins TRBV7-9 and TRBJ2-7; 7 positions match TRBD1. Per germline, CDR1 SEHNR and CDR2 FQNEAQ (reference sequence). V lost 1 base to trimming and J lost 3 bases; unmatched junction nucleotides: 9. This CDR3 has 16 residues. The CDR3 here is CASSLGGVGQLYEQYF. For the CDR3, the DNA is TGTGCCAGCAGCTTAGGGGGCGTGGGACAGCTCTACGAGCAGTACTTC. The full variable domain, rest sourced from reference TRBV7-9 and TRBJ2-7, is DTGVSQNPRHKITKRGQNVTFRCDPISEHNRLYWYRQTLGQGPEFLTYFQNEAQLEKSRLLSDRFSAERPKGSFSTLEIQRTEQGDSAMYLCASSLGGVGQLYEQYFGPGTRLTVT.

Points on this clone: Additional DNA sequences in this sample encode the identical CDR3. This chain joins TRBV18 and TRBJ2-5; the D is unclear. The CDR3 length is 14 residues. V lost 2 bases and J 3 bases, leaving 10 bases between the germline ends. Per germline, CDR1 KGHSH and CDR2 LQKENI. The CDR3 sequence is CASSPGHTEETQYF. The CDR3 bases are TGTGCCAGCTCACCAGGCCATACGGAAGAGACCCAGTACTTC.

The DNA for the CDR3 is TGTGCCAGCAGCTTGCGACTGCTTTGGGGCTACACCTTC. This sequence encodes CASSLRLLWGYTF. The V and J genes are TRBV5-6 and TRBJ1-2, with no clear D. Trimming left V 1 base short and J 8 bases short, with 12 bases between. CDR3 length equals 13 residues. Germline lookup yields CDR1 SGHDT and CDR2 YYEEEE.

The CDR3 sequence is CASSISRGGEQYF. CDR3 DNA sequence: TGTGCCAGTAGTATAAGCAGGGGTGGCGAGCAGTACTTC. V and J are TRBV19 and TRBJ2-7; TRBD1 might be the D (6 bases). Looked up from germline, CDR1 is LNHDA and CDR2 is SQIVND (reference sequence). The CDR3 runs 13 residues. The V end was cut by 2 bases, the J end by 6 bases, with 11 bases between.

The chain carries TRBV9 and TRBJ2-2; the D call may be TRBD1 or TRBD2 (5 bases each). Germline assignment: CDR1 SGDLS and CDR2 YYNGEE. Trimming cost V 3 bases and J 0 bases, with 15 bases left between them. This CDR3 comprises 17 residues. As DNA, the CDR3 is TGTGCCAGCAGCGGTATTGAGGGGCACGCGAACACCGGGGAGCTGTTTTTT. Amino acid sequence: CASSGIEGHANTGELFF.

The chain combines TRBV27 with TRBJ2-7, with TRBD1 as a possible D gene (5 bases). This CDR3 comprises 13 residues. The V end was cut by 2 bases, the J end by 3 bases, with 8 bases between. CDR1 is MNHEY, CDR2 SMNVEV, per germline (reference sequence). The CDR3 DNA sequence: TGTGCCAGCAGTTTAGGGGCAGGCTACGAGCAGTACTTC. It is translated as CASSLGAGYEQYF.

The genes are TRBV30 and TRBJ1-4; D not resolved. V lost 2 bases and J lost 5, with 15 bases in between. The CDR3 sequence is 15 residues long. The germline V gene encodes CDR1 GTSNPN and CDR2 SVGIG (reference sequence). In DNA, the CDR3 is TGTGCCTGGAGTCCTTCGCCGTGGACCAATGAAAAACTGTTTTTT. As protein: CAWSPSPWTNEKLFF.

This clone has a handful of counts. The chain uses TRBV2 and TRBJ1-1; 7 bases match TRBD1. V lost 7 bases, J lost 5 bases, and 13 bases stayed unmatched. The germline V gene has CDR1 SNHLY and CDR2 FYNNEI. This CDR3 is built from 15 residues. Written as DNA, the CDR3 is TGTGCCAGCACGGGACACAGGGGAGGTAATACTGAAGCTTTCTTT. Translating it yields CASTGHRGGNTEAFF.

The chain joins TRBV28 to TRBJ1-1; maybe TRBD1 (5 bases). V shed 6 bases and J shed 3 bases, with 11 bases lying between them. CDR1 and CDR2 from the germline V gene are MDHEN and SYDVKM. CDR3 length equals 13 residues. CDR3 bases: TGTGCCAGCAGGGGACCTGGGGACACTGAAGCTTTCTTT. Amino acid sequence: CASRGPGDTEAFF. Variable domain in full (rest from reference TRBV28 and TRBJ1-1): DVKVTQSSRYLVKRTGEKVFLECVQDMDHENMFWYRQDPGLGLRLIYFSYDVKMKEKGDIPEGYSVSREKKERFSLILESASTNQTSMYLCASRGPGDTEAFFGQGTRLTVV.

The rearrangement joins TRBV2 to TRBJ2-7, with 7 bases aligning to TRBD1. Germline CDR1 SNHLY, CDR2 FYNNEI. This CDR3 has 13 amino acids. The V and J ends lost 7 bases and 3 bases, in that order; junction bases with no gene match: 6. The CDR3 loop is CASTGTERYEQYF. As DNA, the CDR3 is TGTGCCAGCACCGGGACAGAACGCTACGAGCAGTACTTC.

V usage is TRBV2 and J usage is TRBJ1-4; tentatively, D is TRBD1 (5 bases). The CDR3 consists of 13 residues. V was trimmed by 6 bases and J by 8 bases, leaving 13 bases between them. Germline V CDR1 and CDR2: SNHLY, FYNNEI. The CDR3 sequence is CASRGQGNEKLFF. The CDR3, as DNA: TGTGCCAGCAGAGGACAAGGAAACGAAAAACTGTTTTTT.

The chain couples TRBV11-2 to TRBJ1-3; D ambiguous. The germline gives CDR1 SGHAT, CDR2 FQNNGV. Trimming stripped 4 bases from V and 0 bases from J, with 10 bases between. The CDR3 loop spans 15 amino acids. Written as DNA, the CDR3 is TGTGCCAGCAGCTCCCGGGGTAGCTCTGGAAACACCATATATTTT. Its protein product is CASSSRGSSGNTIYF.

The chain combines TRBV30 with TRBJ2-5; 8 nucleotides match TRBD1. The CDR3 extends over 12 amino acids. The V gene's germline CDR1 is GTSNPN and CDR2 SVGIG (reference sequence). J lost 5 bases, V lost 1 base, and 0 bases had no gene match. CDR3 protein: CAWSGDRETQYF. The CDR3 DNA reads TGTGCCTGGAGTGGGGACAGGGAGACCCAGTACTTC.

This rearrangement joins TRBV30 to TRBJ1-2; D uncertain. This CDR3 contains 12 residues. The germline CDR1 and CDR2 sequences are GTSNPN and SVGIG (reference sequence). V was shortened by 1 base and J by 2 bases, with 5 bases between the two germline ends. The CDR3 here is CAWSARNYGYTF. CDR3 bases: TGTGCCTGGAGTGCCCGAAACTATGGCTACACCTTC. Looking up the rest from reference TRBV30 and TRBJ1-2 gives the full variable domain: SQTIHQWPATLVQPVGSPLSLECTVEGTSNPNLYWYRQAAGRGLQLLFYSVGIGQISSEVPQNLSASRPQDRQFILSSKKLLLSDSGFYLCAWSARNYGYTFGSGTRLTVV.

The chain joins TRBV7-6 to TRBJ2-2; D ambiguous. The CDR3 sequence is 12 residues long. Germline values: CDR1 SGHVS, CDR2 FNYEAQ. V dropped 4 bases and J dropped 5 bases, with 5 bases sitting between them. CDR3 DNA: TGTGCCAGCAGCTCTGGAACCGGGGAGCTGTTTTTT. Protein: CASSSGTGELFF. Variable domain in full (rest from reference TRBV7-6 and TRBJ2-2): GAGVSQSPRYKVTKRGQDVALRCDPISGHVSLYWYRQALGQGPEFLTYFNYEAQQDKSGLPNDRFSAERPEGSISTLTIQRTEQRDSAMYRCASSSGTGELFFGEGSRLTVL.

The chain combines TRBV7-3 with TRBJ2-3, with a weak D call TRBD2 (5 bases). The CDR3 has 14 amino acids. V dropped 1 base and J dropped 4 bases, with 9 bases sitting between them. The V gene's germline CDR1 is SGHTA and CDR2 FQGTGA. The CDR3 nucleotides are TGTGCCAGCAGCTTAAACCCACTAGCAGATACGCAGTATTTT. Translating it yields CASSLNPLADTQYF. Variable domain in full (rest from reference TRBV7-3 and TRBJ2-3): GAGVSQTPSNKVTEKGKYVELRCDPISGHTALYWYRQSLGQGPEFLIYFQGTGAADDSGLPNDRFFAVRPEGSVSTLKIQRTERGDSAVYLCASSLNPLADTQYFGPGTRLTVL.

This rearrangement joins TRBV3-1 (or the pseudogene TRBV3-2) to TRBJ1-1, with D hard to call. V shed 2 bases and J shed 2 bases, with 6 bases lying between them. The germline gives CDR1 LGHDT, CDR2 YNNKEL (reference sequence). The CDR3 totals 13 residues. The CDR3 reads CASSQILNTEAFF. In DNA form, the CDR3 reads TGTGCCAGCAGCCAAATACTTAACACTGAAGCTTTCTTT.

This clone has only one observation. The V gene is TRBV24-1, the J gene TRBJ1-2; 7 nucleotides align to TRBD1. The V and J ends lost 5 bases and 0 bases, in that order; junction bases with no gene match: 5. This CDR3 contains 15 residues. Germline V gives CDR1 KGHDR, CDR2 SFDVKD. CDR3 residues: CATSGVTGTNYGYTF. CDR3 coding DNA: TGTGCCACCAGTGGTGTGACAGGGACTAACTATGGCTACACCTTC.

This clone has more than one count but fewer than ten. J is TRBJ1-3 and V is TRBV2; D is unclear. This CDR3 region has 17 residues. The V and J ends lost 5 bases and 0 bases respectively, with 17 bases between them. Per germline, CDR1 SNHLY and CDR2 FYNNEI. The CDR3 spells CASSPTLSYSSGNTIYF. The CDR3 nucleotides are TGTGCCAGCAGTCCTACCCTCAGCTATTCCTCTGGAAACACCATATATTTT.